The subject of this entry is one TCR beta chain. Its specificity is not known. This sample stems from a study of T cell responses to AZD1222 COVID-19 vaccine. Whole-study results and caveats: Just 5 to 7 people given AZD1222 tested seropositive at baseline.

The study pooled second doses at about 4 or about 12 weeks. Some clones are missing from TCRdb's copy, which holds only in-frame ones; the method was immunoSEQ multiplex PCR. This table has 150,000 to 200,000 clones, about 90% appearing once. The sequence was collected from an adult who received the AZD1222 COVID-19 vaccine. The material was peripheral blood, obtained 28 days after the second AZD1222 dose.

The CDR3 loop is CASSFRDGSYNEQFF. The DNA of the CDR3 is TGTGCCAGCAGCTTCCGGGACGGCTCCTACAATGAGCAGTTCTTC. This chain links TRBV11-2 with TRBJ2-1; D is perhaps TRBD1 or TRBD2 (5 bases each). The V gene's germline CDR1 is SGHAT and CDR2 FQNNGV. Trimming cost V 3 bases and J 0 bases, with 9 bases left between them. The CDR3 covers 15 residues. Filled out from reference TRBV11-2 and TRBJ2-1, the complete variable domain reads EAGVAQSPRYKIIEKRQSVAFWCNPISGHATLYWYQQILGQGPKLLIQFQNNGVVDDSQLPKDRFSAERLKGVDSTLKIQPAKLEDSAVYLCASSFRDGSYNEQFFGPGTRLTVL.